Below are 8 T cell receptor beta chains sequenced from a single sample in a study of PD-1 blockade in mismatch repair-deficient tumors. Only in-frame clones appear in the TCRdb table, and some are missing; sequencing was by immunoSEQ multiplex PCR. The sample includes under 40,000 clones, approximately 83% of them seen just once. This sample comprised PBMCs, obtained 38 to 40 weeks after starting pembrolizumab. The receptors here all came from an adult with mismatch repair-deficient cancer.

This clone occurred once. CDR3: CASLVPNTDTQYF. DNA for the CDR3: TGTGCCAGTTTGGTCCCTAACACAGATACGCAGTATTTT. J is TRBJ2-3 and V is TRBV19; D remains ambiguous. The CDR3 sequence is 13 residues long. Trimming left V 8 bases short and J 2 bases short, with 11 bases between. Germline CDR1 and CDR2: LNHDA and SQIVND (reference sequence).

This rearrangement joins TRBV11-2 to TRBJ2-5; TRBD2 agrees at 7 bases. The V segment lost 0 bases and the J segment 1 base; nucleotides outside the gene matches: 8. The germline gives CDR1 SGHAT, CDR2 FQNNGV. The CDR3 contains 17 residues. The CDR3 spells CASSLEGLAARQETQYF. The DNA for the CDR3 is TGTGCCAGCAGCTTAGAGGGGCTAGCGGCGCGCCAAGAGACCCAGTACTTC. The full variable domain, completed using reference TRBV11-2 and TRBJ2-5, is EAGVAQSPRYKIIEKRQSVAFWCNPISGHATLYWYQQILGQGPKLLIQFQNNGVVDDSQLPKDRFSAERLKGVDSTLKIQPAKLEDSAVYLCASSLEGLAARQETQYFGPGTRLLVL.

The V call is TRBV7-9, the J call TRBJ2-1; TRBD2 aligns across 8 bases. The germline gives CDR1 SEHNR, CDR2 FQNEAQ (reference sequence). Trimming took 2 bases from V and 4 from J; bases not matched to a gene: 7. CDR3 length equals 16 residues. This CDR3 is CASSLSLAGVYNEQFF. The CDR3 region has the DNA TGTGCCAGCAGCTTAAGCCTAGCGGGTGTATACAATGAGCAGTTCTTC.

The CDR3 spells CASSTGQHTEAFF. The CDR3 nucleotides read TGTGCCAGTAGTACGGGACAGCACACTGAAGCTTTCTTT. The chain uses TRBV19 and TRBJ1-1; 7 nucleotides align to TRBD1. Germline loops: CDR1 LNHDA, CDR2 SQIVND (reference sequence). The V gene end was trimmed by 4 bases and the J gene end by 3 bases; junction bases not matched to a gene: 2. The CDR3 spans 13 residues.

This chain joins TRBV29-1 and TRBJ2-5; 13 positions agree with TRBD2. The CDR3 spans 14 residues. With 2 bases clipped from V and 3 bases from J, the junction kept 0 bases outside the gene matches. Germline loops: CDR1 SQVTM, CDR2 ANQGSEA. CDR3 loop: CSVETSGREETQYF. CDR3 nucleotide sequence: TGCAGCGTTGAAACTAGCGGGAGGGAAGAGACCCAGTACTTC.

The V call is TRBV6-5, the J call TRBJ1-1, with D perhaps matching TRBD1 (5 bases). Trimming stripped 7 bases from V and 6 bases from J, with 18 bases between. This CDR3 is 14 amino acids long. CDR1 and CDR2 from the germline V gene are MNHEY and SVGAGI. For the CDR3, the DNA is TGTGCCAGCAAGTTCTGGGGGGGAGACTCTGAAGCTTTCTTT. Protein sequence: CASKFWGGDSEAFF.

V is TRBV18 and J is TRBJ2-5; D is perhaps TRBD1 (5 bases). There are 13 residues in the CDR3. V was trimmed by 2 bases and J by 2 bases, leaving 6 bases between them. CDR1 and CDR2 from the germline V gene are KGHSH and LQKENI. The CDR3 sequence: CASSPYRQETQYF. For the CDR3, the DNA is TGTGCCAGCTCACCATACAGGCAAGAGACCCAGTACTTC.

CDR3 DNA: TGTGCCAGCAGTGATGGCCCGGGAGAGGTCGAAAACATTCAGTACTTC. It is translated as CASSDGPGEVENIQYF. This rearrangement joins TRBV2 to TRBJ2-4, with D perhaps matching TRBD2 (6 bases). This CDR3 comprises 16 residues. Germline V gene data show CDR1 as SNHLY and CDR2 as FYNNEI. Trimming shortened V by 3 bases and J by 5 bases, and 17 bases separated the two germline ends.